This T cell receptor (beta chain) originates from a study of Ad26.COV2.S vaccination and SARS-CoV-2 variants. About the research overall: The study gave Ad26.COV2.S intramuscularly, once or twice 56 days apart. Study-level points and caveats: Using TCR breadth and depth analyses may have led to underestimated total T cell responses. Spike-specific TCR breadth in vaccine recipients exceeded that seen in placebo recipients.

Specified treatment: 19 received Ad26.COV2.S at low or high dose, single or two shots; 5 received placebo; per-sample allocation not given. Day 63 after the first vaccine or placebo injection was the time point for sampling. The donor's status was that of an adult aged 18-55 years in Boston. This CDR3 is built from 12 residues. Per the germline V gene, CDR1 is ENHRY and CDR2 is SYGVKD. V lost 8 bases, J lost 0 bases, and 5 bases lay in between. Clones were read by immunoSEQ multiplex PCR, and TCRdb kept only the in-frame ones, dropping some. The sample yields about 400,000 clones, under 90% seen once. Details on this clone: Its antigen remains unknown.

The sequences come from peripheral blood, collected in a trial of Ad26.COV2.S vaccine versus placebo. The V gene is TRBV10-3, the J gene TRBJ1-3, with unresolved D. The receptor was derived from a person aged 18-65 years who received the Ad26.COV2.S COVID-19 vaccine or a placebo. The CDR3 DNA reads as TGTGCCATCGGAGGCTCTGGAAACACCATATATTTT. Amino acids: CAIGGSGNTIYF.